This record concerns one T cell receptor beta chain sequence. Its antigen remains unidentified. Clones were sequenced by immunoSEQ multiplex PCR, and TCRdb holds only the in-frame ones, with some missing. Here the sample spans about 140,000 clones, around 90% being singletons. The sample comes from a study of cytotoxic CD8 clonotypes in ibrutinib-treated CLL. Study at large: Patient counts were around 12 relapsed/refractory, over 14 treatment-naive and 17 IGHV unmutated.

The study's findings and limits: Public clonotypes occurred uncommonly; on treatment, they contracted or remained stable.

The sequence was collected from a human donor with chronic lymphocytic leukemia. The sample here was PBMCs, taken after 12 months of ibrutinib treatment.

This CDR3 is CASNSSPEQFF. CDR3 coding DNA: TGTGCCAGCAACTCCTCCCCGGAGCAGTTCTTC. J is TRBJ2-1 and V is TRBV2; D is uncertain. The germline gives CDR1 SNHLY, CDR2 FYNNEI. V lost 7 bases and J 10 bases, leaving 11 bases between the germline ends. This CDR3 spans 11 amino acids.